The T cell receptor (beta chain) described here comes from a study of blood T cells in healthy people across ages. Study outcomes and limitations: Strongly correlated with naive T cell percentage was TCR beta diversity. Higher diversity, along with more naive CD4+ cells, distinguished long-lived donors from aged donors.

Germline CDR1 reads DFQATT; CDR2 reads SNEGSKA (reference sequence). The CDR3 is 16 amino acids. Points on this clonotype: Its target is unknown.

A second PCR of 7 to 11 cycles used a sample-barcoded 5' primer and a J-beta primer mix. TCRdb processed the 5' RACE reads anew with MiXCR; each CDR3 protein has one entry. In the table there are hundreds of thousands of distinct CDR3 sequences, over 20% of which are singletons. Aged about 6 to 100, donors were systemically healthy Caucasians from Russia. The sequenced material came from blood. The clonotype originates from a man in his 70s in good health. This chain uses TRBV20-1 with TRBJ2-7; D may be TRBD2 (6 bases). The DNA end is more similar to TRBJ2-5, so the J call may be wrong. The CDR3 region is CSASPVIAANKETQYF. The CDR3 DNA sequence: TGCAGTGCTAGTCCCGTTATAGCGGCCAACAAAGAGACCCAGTACTTC.